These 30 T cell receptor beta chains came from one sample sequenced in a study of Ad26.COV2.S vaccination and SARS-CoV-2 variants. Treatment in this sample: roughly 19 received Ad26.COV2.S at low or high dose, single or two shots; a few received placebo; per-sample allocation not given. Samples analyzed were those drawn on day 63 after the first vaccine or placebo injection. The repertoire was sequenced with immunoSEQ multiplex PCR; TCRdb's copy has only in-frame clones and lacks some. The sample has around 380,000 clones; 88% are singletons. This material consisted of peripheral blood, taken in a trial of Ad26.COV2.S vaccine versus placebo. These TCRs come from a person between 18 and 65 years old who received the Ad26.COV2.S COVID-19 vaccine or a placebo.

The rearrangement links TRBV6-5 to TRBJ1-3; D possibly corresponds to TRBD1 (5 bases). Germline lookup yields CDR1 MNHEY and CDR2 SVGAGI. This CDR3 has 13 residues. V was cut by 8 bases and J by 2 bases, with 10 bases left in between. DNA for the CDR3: TGTGCCAGCGGGACGGTTGCTGGAAACACCATATATTTT. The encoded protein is CASGTVAGNTIYF.

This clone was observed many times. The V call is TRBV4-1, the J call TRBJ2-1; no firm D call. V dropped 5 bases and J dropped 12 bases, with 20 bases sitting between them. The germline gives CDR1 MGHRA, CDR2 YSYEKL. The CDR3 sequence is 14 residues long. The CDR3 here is CASSSLGKTLGQFF. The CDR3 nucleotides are TGCGCCAGCAGCTCCTTGGGCAAGACGTTAGGGCAGTTCTTC.

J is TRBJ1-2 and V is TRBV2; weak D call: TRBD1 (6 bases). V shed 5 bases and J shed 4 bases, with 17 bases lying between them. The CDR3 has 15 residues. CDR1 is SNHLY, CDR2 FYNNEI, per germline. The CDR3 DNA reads TGTGCCAGCAGTACTGGACAGAGCCGCCTCTATGGCTACACCTTC. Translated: CASSTGQSRLYGYTF.

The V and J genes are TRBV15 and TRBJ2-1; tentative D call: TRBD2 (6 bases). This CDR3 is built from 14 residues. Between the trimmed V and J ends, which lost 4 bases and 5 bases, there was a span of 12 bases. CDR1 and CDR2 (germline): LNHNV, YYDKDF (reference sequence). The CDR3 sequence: CATSISGADNEQFF. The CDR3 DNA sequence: TGTGCCACCAGCATTAGCGGAGCCGACAATGAGCAGTTCTTC.

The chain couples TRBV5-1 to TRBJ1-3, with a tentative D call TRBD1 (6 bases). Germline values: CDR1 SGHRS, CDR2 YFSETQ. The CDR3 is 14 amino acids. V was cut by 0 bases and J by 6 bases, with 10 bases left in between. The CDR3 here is CASSLEGGQNTIYF. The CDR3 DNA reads TGCGCCAGCAGCTTGGAGGGGGGCCAAAACACCATATATTTT.

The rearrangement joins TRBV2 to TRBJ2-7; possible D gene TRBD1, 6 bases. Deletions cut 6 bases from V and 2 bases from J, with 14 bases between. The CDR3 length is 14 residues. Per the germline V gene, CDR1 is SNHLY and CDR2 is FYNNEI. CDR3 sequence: CASSISRQAYEQYF. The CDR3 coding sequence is TGTGCCAGCAGCATCTCTAGACAGGCCTACGAGCAGTACTTC.

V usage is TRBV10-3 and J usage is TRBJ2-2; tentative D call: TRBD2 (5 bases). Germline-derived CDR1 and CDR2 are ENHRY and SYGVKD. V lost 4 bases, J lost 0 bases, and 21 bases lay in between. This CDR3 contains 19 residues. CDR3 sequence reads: CAISGLDDPRASNTGELFF. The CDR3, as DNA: TGTGCCATCAGTGGCCTGGACGACCCGAGGGCTTCGAACACCGGGGAGCTGTTTTTT.

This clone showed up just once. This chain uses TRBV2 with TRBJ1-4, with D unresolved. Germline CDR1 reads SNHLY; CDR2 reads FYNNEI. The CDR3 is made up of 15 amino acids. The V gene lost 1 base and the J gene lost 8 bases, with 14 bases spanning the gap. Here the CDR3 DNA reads TGTGCCAGCAGTGAAGGGTCCGGGGTCGGGGAAAAACTGTTTTTT. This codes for CASSEGSGVGEKLFF.

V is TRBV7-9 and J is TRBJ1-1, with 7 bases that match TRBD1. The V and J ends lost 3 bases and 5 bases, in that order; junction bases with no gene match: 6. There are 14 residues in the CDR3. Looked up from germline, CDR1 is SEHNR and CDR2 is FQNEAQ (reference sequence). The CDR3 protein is CASSFTGVVTEAFF. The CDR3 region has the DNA TGTGCCAGCAGCTTCACAGGGGTTGTTACTGAAGCTTTCTTT. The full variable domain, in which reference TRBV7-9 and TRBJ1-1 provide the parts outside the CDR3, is DTGVSQNPRHKITKRGQNVTFRCDPISEHNRLYWYRQTLGQGPEFLTYFQNEAQLEKSRLLSDRFSAERPKGSFSTLEIQRTEQGDSAMYLCASSFTGVVTEAFFGQGTRLTVV.

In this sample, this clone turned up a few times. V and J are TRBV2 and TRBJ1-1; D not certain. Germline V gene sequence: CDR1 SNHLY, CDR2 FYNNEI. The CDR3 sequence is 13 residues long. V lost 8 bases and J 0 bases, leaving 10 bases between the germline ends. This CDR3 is CASLWVLNTEAFF. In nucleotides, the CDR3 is TGTGCCAGCCTTTGGGTTCTGAACACTGAAGCTTTCTTT.

In nucleotides, the CDR3 is TGTGCCAGCAGCGGCGCCCAGGGGAGCGGCTACACCTTC. It codes for CASSGAQGSGYTF. The chain couples TRBV13 to TRBJ1-2; a possible D gene is TRBD1 (6 bases). Between the trimmed V and J ends, which lost 5 bases and 8 bases, there was a span of 15 bases. This CDR3 has 13 amino acids. Germline loops: CDR1 PRHDT, CDR2 FYEKMQ (reference sequence).

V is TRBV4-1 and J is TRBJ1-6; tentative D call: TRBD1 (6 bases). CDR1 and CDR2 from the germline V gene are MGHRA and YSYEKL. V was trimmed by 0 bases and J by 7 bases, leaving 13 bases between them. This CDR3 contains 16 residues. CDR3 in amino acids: CASSQDRQGKNSPLHF. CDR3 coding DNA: TGCGCCAGCAGCCAAGATCGGCAGGGGAAAAATTCACCCCTCCACTTT.

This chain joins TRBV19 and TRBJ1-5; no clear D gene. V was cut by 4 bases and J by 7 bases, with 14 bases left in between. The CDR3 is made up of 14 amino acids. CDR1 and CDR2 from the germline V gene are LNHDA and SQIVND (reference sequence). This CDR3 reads CASSNPDSLQPQHF. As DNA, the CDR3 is TGTGCCAGTAGTAACCCCGACTCGTTACAGCCCCAGCATTTT.

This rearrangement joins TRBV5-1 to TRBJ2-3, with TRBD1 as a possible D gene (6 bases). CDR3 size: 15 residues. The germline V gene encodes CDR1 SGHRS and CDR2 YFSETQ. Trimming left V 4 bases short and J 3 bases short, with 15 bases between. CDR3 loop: CASSGTLDRTDTQYF. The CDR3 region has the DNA TGCGCCAGCAGCGGGACACTAGATAGGACAGATACGCAGTATTTT.

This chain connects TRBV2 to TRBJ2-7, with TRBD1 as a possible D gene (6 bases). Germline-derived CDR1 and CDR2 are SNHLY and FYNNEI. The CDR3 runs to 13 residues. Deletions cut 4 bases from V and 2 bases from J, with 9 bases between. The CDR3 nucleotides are TGTGCCAGCAGTGCGGACAGTACCTACGAGCAGTACTTC. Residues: CASSADSTYEQYF.

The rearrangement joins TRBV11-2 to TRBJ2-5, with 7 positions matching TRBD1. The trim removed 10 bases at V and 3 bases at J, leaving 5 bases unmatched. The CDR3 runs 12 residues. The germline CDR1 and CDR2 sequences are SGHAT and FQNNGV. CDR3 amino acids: CATRGIKETQYF. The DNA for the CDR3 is TGTGCCACCAGGGGGATTAAAGAGACCCAGTACTTC.

The CDR3 loop reads CASSFSGQPQETQYF. CDR3 nucleotides: TGTGCCAGCAGCTTCTCGGGACAGCCCCAAGAGACCCAGTACTTC. The chain carries TRBV11-3 and TRBJ2-5, with 7 nucleotides matching TRBD1. The germline V gene has CDR1 SGHNT and CDR2 YENEEA. V lost 3 bases and J lost 1; bases outside the gene matches: 5. The CDR3 covers 15 residues.

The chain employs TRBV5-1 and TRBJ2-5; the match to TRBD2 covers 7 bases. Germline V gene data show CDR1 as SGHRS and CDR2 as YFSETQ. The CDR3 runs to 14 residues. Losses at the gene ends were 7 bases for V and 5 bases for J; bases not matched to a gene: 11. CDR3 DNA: TGCGCCAGCTCCCAATGGGAGGGTTCGGAGACCCAGTACTTC. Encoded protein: CASSQWEGSETQYF.

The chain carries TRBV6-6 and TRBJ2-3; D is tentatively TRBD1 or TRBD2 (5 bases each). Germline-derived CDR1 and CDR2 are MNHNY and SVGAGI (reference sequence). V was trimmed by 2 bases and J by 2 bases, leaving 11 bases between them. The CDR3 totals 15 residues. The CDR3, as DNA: TGTGCCAGCAGTTACACATGGGGGAACACAGATACGCAGTATTTT. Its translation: CASSYTWGNTDTQYF.

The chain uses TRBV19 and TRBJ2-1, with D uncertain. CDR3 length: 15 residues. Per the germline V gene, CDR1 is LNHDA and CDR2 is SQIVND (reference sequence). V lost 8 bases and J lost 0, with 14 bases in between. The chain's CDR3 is CASGVSVSSYNEQFF. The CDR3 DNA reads TGTGCCAGTGGGGTGTCTGTAAGCTCCTACAATGAGCAGTTCTTC.

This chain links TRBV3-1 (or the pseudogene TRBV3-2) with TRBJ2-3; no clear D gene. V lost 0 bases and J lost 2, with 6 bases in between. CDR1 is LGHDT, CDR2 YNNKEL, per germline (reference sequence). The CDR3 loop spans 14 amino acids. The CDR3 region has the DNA TGTGCCAGCAGCCAAGACCAAGCCACAGATACGCAGTATTTT. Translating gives CASSQDQATDTQYF.

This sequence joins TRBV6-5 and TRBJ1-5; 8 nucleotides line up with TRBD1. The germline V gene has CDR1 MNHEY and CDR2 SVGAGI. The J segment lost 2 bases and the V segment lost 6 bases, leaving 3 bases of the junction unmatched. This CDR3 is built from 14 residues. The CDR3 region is CASRDREGNQPQHF. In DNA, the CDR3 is TGTGCCAGCAGGGACAGGGAGGGCAATCAGCCCCAGCATTTT.

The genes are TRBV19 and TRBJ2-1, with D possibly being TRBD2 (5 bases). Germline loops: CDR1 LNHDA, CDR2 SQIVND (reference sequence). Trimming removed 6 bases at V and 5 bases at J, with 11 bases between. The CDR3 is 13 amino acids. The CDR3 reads CASSLLGNNEQFF. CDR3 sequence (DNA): TGTGCCAGTAGCCTACTAGGGAACAATGAGCAGTTCTTC.

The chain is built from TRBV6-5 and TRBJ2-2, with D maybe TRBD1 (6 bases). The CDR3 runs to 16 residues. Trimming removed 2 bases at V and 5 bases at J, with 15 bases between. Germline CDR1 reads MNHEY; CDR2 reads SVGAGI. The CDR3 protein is CASSYSSRGNTGELFF. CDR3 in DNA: TGTGCCAGCAGTTACAGCAGCAGGGGAAATACCGGGGAGCTGTTTTTT.

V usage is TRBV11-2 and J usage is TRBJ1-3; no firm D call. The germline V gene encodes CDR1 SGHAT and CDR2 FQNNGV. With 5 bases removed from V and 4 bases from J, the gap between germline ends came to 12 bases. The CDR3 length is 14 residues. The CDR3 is CASSIRFPGNTIYF. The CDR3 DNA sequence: TGTGCCAGCAGCATCAGGTTTCCAGGAAACACCATATATTTT.

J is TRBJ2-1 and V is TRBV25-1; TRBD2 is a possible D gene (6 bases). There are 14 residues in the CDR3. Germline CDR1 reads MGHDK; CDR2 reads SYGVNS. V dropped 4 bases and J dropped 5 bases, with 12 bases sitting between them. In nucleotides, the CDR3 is TGTGCCAGCAGTGTCGCAGGGACTGACAATGAGCAGTTCTTC. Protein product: CASSVAGTDNEQFF.

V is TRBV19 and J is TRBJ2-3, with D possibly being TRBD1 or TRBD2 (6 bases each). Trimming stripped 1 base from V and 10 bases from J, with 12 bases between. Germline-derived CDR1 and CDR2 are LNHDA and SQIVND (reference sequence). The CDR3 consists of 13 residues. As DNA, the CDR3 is TGTGCCAGTAGTATAGTTCCAGGGGAGGCGCAGTATTTT. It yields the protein CASSIVPGEAQYF. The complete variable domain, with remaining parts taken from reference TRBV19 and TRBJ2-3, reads DGGITQSPKYLFRKEGQNVTLSCEQNLNHDAMYWYRQDPGQGLRLIYYSQIVNDFQKGDIAEGYSVSREKKESFPLTVTSAQKNPTAFYLCASSIVPGEAQYFGPGTRLTVL.

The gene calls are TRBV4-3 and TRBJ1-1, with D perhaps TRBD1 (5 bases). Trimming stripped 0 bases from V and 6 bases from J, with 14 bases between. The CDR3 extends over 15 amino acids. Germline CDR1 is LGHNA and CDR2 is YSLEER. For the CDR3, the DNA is TGCGCCAGCAGCCAAGATCGAGGGGCGGGCGCTGAAGCTTTCTTT. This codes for CASSQDRGAGAEAFF.

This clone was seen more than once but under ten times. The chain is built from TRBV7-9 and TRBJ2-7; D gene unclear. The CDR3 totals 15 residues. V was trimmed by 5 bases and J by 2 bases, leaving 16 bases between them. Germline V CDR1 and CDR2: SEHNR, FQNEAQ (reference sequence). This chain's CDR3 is CASSLRAKGTYEQYF. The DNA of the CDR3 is TGTGCCAGCAGCCTCCGGGCCAAGGGCACCTACGAGCAGTACTTC.

The CDR3 nucleotides are TGTGCCAGCAGCTTAGTAGTCCCCGATCGGTCGGGCTACACCTTC. Translation gives CASSLVVPDRSGYTF. This chain joins TRBV7-8 and TRBJ1-2; the D is unclear. V was shortened by 1 base and J by 8 bases, with 17 bases between the two germline ends. Per germline, CDR1 SGHVS and CDR2 FQNEAQ. This CDR3 region has 15 residues.